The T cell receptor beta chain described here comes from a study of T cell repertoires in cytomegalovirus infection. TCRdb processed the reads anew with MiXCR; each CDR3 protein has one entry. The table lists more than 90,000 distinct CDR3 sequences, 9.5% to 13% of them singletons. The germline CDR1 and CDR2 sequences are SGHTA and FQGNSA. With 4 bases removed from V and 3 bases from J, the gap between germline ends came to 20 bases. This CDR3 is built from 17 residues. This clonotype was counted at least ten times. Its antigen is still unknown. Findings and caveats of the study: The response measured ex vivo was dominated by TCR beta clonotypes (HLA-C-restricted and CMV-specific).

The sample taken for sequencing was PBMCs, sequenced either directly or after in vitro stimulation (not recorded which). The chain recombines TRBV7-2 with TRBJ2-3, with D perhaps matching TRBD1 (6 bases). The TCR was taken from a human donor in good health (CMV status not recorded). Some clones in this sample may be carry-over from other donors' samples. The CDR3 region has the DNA TGTGCCAGCAGCTCTAATCCCAACAGGGCATGGACAGATACGCAGTATTTT. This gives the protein CASSSNPNRAWTDTQYF.